This TCR beta chain was found in a study of Ad26.COV2.S vaccination and SARS-CoV-2 variants. Assay used: immunoSEQ multiplex PCR; TCRdb lists only in-frame clones, some missing. The table lists a few hundred thousand clones, roughly 88% of them singletons. Study-level results: Measures of TCR breadth and depth may have fallen short of total T cell responses.

V dropped 3 bases and J dropped 4 bases, with 12 bases sitting between them. The CDR3 contains 15 residues. In germline, CDR1 is LGHDT, CDR2 YNNKEL (reference sequence). Described treatment: around 19 received Ad26.COV2.S at low or high dose, single or two shots; several received placebo; per-sample allocation not given. All samples were drawn on day 63, counting from the first vaccine or placebo injection. The shot given was an Ad26 vector that makes Wuhan-strain SARS-CoV-2 spike. Remarks on this clone: Its antigen remains unidentified.

This sample comprised peripheral blood, obtained in a trial of Ad26.COV2.S vaccine versus placebo. The gene calls are TRBV3-1 (or the pseudogene TRBV3-2) and TRBJ1-4; a weak D match, TRBD1 (6 bases). This TCR derives from a person aged 18-60 years who received the Ad26.COV2.S COVID-19 vaccine or a placebo. CDR3 amino acids: CASSHTGHFNEKLFF. CDR3 nucleotides: TGTGCCAGCAGCCACACGGGACACTTTAATGAAAAACTGTTTTTT.